The clone carrying this T cell receptor beta chain came up a few times. No antigen is known for it. This entry belongs to a study of shared clonotypes between healthy human individuals. Each cell subset's genomic DNA was divided evenly among several immunoSEQ plates. The repertoire was sequenced with immunoSEQ multiplex PCR; TCRdb's copy has only in-frame clones and lacks some. The sample lists 2 million to 3 million clones; approximately 94% were seen once. Study results and caveats: Some clonotypes were shared by all four sorted-subset donors, while others were not shared. The non-shared ones had lower generation probabilities than the shared ones.

This TCR derives from a man between 18 and 29 years old in good health. Some clones in this sample may be carry-over from other donors' samples. Sequenced sample: naive CD4+ T cells from PBMCs. Subset indicated: CD45RA+ positively selected.

The CDR3 region is CASSETASNEKLFF. CDR3 nucleotide sequence: TGTGCCAGTAGTGAAACAGCATCTAATGAAAAACTGTTTTTT. V is TRBV19 and J is TRBJ1-4; D not resolved. Trimming removed 5 bases from V and 3 bases from J, with 10 bases in between. CDR3 length: 14 residues. The V gene's germline CDR1 is LNHDA and CDR2 SQIVND (reference sequence).